This T cell receptor beta chain originates from a study of cytomegalovirus exposure and HLA in healthy donors. Study summary: One earlier analysis, a look at 150 million to 200 million T cells, found more than 100 million unique TCR beta sequences. Study-level points and caveats: Most TCRs appeared rarely, but some public TCRs recurred in many donors.

Germline CDR1 is LNHNV and CDR2 is YYDKDF (reference sequence). This CDR3 is 15 amino acids long. Trimming removed 4 bases from V and 0 bases from J, with 13 bases in between. With 60 Vbeta and 13 Jbeta primers, the PCR was carried out. Clones were sequenced by immunoSEQ multiplex PCR, and TCRdb holds only the in-frame ones, with some missing. The repertoire holds 100,000 or so clones, with around four fifths as singletons. About this clone: The antigen remains unidentified.

This chain uses TRBV15 with TRBJ2-7; D might be TRBD1 (6 bases). Sequenced input: PBMCs. This receptor was obtained from a man aged 40-49 years in good health and CMV-seronegative. The CDR3 sequence is CATSTDRSRSYEQYF. The CDR3 DNA is TGTGCCACCAGCACCGACAGGTCCCGCTCCTACGAGCAGTACTTC.